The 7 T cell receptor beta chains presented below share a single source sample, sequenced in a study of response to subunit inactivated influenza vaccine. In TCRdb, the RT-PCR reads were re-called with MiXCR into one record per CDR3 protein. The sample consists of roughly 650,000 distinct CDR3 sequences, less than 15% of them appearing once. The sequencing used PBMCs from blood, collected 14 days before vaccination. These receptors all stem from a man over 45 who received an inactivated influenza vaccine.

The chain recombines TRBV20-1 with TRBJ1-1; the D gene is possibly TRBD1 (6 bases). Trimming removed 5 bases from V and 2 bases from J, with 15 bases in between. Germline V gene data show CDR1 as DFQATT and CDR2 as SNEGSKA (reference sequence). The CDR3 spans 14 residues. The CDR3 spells CSAQAGARNTEAFF. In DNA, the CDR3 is TGCAGTGCTCAGGCGGGGGCGCGAAACACTGAAGCTTTCTTT.

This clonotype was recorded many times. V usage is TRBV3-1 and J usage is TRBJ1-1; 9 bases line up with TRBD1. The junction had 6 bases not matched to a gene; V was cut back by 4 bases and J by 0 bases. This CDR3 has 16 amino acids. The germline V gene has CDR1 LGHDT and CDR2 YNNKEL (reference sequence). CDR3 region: CASSRTGAVMNTEAFF. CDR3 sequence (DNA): TGTGCCAGCAGCCGGACAGGGGCCGTCATGAACACTGAAGCTTTCTTT.

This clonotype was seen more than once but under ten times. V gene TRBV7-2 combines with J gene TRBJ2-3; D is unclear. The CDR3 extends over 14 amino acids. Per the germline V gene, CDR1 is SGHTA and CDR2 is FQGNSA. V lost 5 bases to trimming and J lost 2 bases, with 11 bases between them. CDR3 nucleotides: TGTGCCAGCAGCAACATACCCTACACAGATACGCAGTATTTT. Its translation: CASSNIPYTDTQYF.

The CDR3 reads CASSQEAGRTVTMNTEAFF. CDR3 in DNA: TGCGCCAGCAGCCAAGAAGCCGGCAGGACCGTAACTATGAACACTGAAGCTTTCTTT. The chain carries TRBV4-1 and TRBJ1-1; no reliable D call. V was clipped by 0 bases and J by 0 bases, with 20 bases between them. This CDR3 is built from 19 residues. The germline CDR1 and CDR2 sequences are MGHRA and YSYEKL.

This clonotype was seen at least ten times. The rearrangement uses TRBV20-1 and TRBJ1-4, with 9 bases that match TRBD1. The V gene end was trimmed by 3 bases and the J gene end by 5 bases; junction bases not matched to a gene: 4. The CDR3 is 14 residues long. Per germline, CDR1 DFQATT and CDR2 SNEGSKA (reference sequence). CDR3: CSASPGTGNEKLFF. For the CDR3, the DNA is TGCAGTGCTAGCCCCGGGACAGGGAATGAAAAACTGTTTTTT.

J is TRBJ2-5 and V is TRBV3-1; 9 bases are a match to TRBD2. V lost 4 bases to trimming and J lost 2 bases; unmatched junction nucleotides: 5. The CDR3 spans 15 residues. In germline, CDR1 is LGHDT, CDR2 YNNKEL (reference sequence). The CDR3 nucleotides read TGTGCCAGCAGCCGGGGGACTAGCCGTCAAGAGACCCAGTACTTC. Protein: CASSRGTSRQETQYF.

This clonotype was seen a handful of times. CDR3 nucleotide sequence: TGTGCCAGCAGTGATGGCCATCGGAATACGCAGTATTTT. Its protein product is CASSDGHRNTQYF. The genes are TRBV6-1 and TRBJ2-3; D is unclear. Germline values: CDR1 MNHNS, CDR2 SASEGT. This CDR3 has 13 residues. V lost 3 bases to trimming and J lost 7 bases, with 11 bases between them.